Below are 9 T cell receptor beta chains sequenced from a single sample in a study of control samples from healthy donors and cancer patients. TCRdb keeps only in-frame clones here, not all; method: immunoSEQ multiplex PCR. The sample includes around 80,000 clones, around nine tenths seen only once; the top ten take under 7.5%. Sequencing used blood. These receptors came from a woman aged 50 to 60 in good health.

The chain combines TRBV12-5 with TRBJ1-2; D gene ambiguous. Trimming stripped 9 bases from V and 4 bases from J, with 15 bases between. The germline V gene has CDR1 LGHNT and CDR2 FRNRAP. The CDR3 is made up of 13 amino acids. In nucleotides, the CDR3 is TGTGCTAGCGGTGACCGCTGGGGCTATGGCTACACCTTC. It yields the protein CASGDRWGYGYTF.

The gene calls are TRBV5-8 and TRBJ1-1; D is uncertain. Trimming stripped 4 bases from V and 1 base from J, with 8 bases between. The germline V gene encodes CDR1 SGHTS and CDR2 YDEGEE. CDR3 size: 13 residues. The CDR3 here is CASSGEPNTEAFF. The CDR3 region has the DNA TGTGCCAGCAGCGGGGAACCGAACACTGAAGCTTTCTTT.

The chain has TRBV9 and TRBJ2-6; maybe TRBD1 (6 bases). The CDR3 length is 18 residues. Trimming removed 0 bases from V and 0 bases from J, with 13 bases in between. The germline V gene has CDR1 SGDLS and CDR2 YYNGEE. The CDR3 is CASSVAGQLFSGANVLTF. The CDR3 DNA reads TGTGCCAGCAGCGTAGCCGGACAGCTCTTCTCTGGGGCCAACGTCCTGACTTTC.

The gene calls are TRBV6-5 and TRBJ1-2; tentatively, D is TRBD1 (5 bases). Trimming removed 7 bases from V and 7 bases from J, with 19 bases in between. The CDR3 consists of 14 residues. Germline values: CDR1 MNHEY, CDR2 SVGAGI. The chain's CDR3 is CASTANGGEAGYTF. The CDR3 nucleotides are TGTGCCAGCACCGCCAATGGAGGGGAAGCTGGCTACACCTTC.

The chain combines TRBV30 with TRBJ2-6; D is ambiguous. The CDR3 contains 14 residues. CDR1 and CDR2 from the germline V gene are GTSNPN and SVGIG (reference sequence). V was trimmed by 5 bases and J by 0 bases, leaving 8 bases between them. The chain's CDR3 is CAWWSFSGANVLTF. The DNA for the CDR3 is TGTGCCTGGTGGTCATTCTCTGGGGCCAACGTCCTGACTTTC.

The rearrangement uses TRBV30 and TRBJ1-1; the D gene is possibly TRBD1 (5 bases). Germline CDR1 and CDR2: GTSNPN and SVGIG (reference sequence). The ends were cut back, 3 bases at V and 6 bases at J, with 20 bases in the middle. CDR3 length: 15 residues. The CDR3 protein is CAWSLGYGPGAEAFF. The CDR3, as DNA: TGTGCCTGGAGCCTAGGGTACGGACCGGGGGCTGAAGCTTTCTTT.

The J gene is TRBJ1-2, the V gene TRBV2; D is undetermined. The germline V gene has CDR1 SNHLY and CDR2 FYNNEI. This CDR3 region has 15 residues. V dropped 0 bases and J dropped 4 bases, with 12 bases sitting between them. The CDR3 loop is CASSEALSSTYGYTF. For the CDR3, the DNA is TGTGCCAGCAGTGAAGCGCTTTCAAGCACCTATGGCTACACCTTC.

This clone has a count of ten or more. The rearrangement uses TRBV19 and TRBJ1-6; the D gene is possibly TRBD1 (5 bases). Germline CDR1 is LNHDA and CDR2 is SQIVND (reference sequence). The CDR3 has 12 amino acids. V dropped 3 bases and J dropped 12 bases, with 9 bases sitting between them. CDR3 protein: CASSIAGLPLHF. DNA for the CDR3: TGTGCCAGTAGTATCGCAGGGTTACCCCTCCACTTT.

In DNA, the CDR3 is TGTGCCAGCAGCCAAGATCTTTGGGGGGAGACCACAGATACGCAGTATTTT. It encodes CASSQDLWGETTDTQYF. The chain carries TRBV4-2 and TRBJ2-3, with a tentative D call TRBD2 (6 bases). The V and J ends lost 0 bases and 2 bases respectively, with 15 bases between them. CDR1 LGHNA and CDR2 YNFKEQ come from the germline V gene. The CDR3 is 17 amino acids.